Listed here is a single TCR beta chain. Its antigen is not identified. The data were obtained in a study of T cell repertoires in cytomegalovirus infection. Looking at the study overall: The study used recently identified HLA-C-restricted and well-studied HLA-B-restricted CMV epitopes. Signatures in public TCR beta sequences pointed to both CMV infection and matching HLA type. Study outcomes and limitations: HLA-C-restricted CMV-specific TCR beta clonotypes were dominant in the ex vivo response.

MiXCR was run by TCRdb on the reads, yielding one entry per CDR3 protein. The repertoire holds hundreds of thousands of distinct CDR3 sequences, with 25% to 30% as singletons. Germline CDR1 MNHNS, CDR2 SASEGT. The germline V and J ends were trimmed by 2 bases and 0 bases, with 8 bases remaining between them. This CDR3 is built from 15 residues. The chain employs TRBV6-1 and TRBJ2-1; possibly TRBD1 for D (5 bases). The material was cultured PBMCs, obtained from culture after CMV antigen stimulation. The TCR was taken from a human donor in good health (CMV status not recorded). Some clones in this sample may be carry-over from other donors' samples. Here the CDR3 DNA reads TGTGCCAGCAGTGAAACAGGTTACTCCTACAATGAGCAGTTCTTC. This translates into CASSETGYSYNEQFF.